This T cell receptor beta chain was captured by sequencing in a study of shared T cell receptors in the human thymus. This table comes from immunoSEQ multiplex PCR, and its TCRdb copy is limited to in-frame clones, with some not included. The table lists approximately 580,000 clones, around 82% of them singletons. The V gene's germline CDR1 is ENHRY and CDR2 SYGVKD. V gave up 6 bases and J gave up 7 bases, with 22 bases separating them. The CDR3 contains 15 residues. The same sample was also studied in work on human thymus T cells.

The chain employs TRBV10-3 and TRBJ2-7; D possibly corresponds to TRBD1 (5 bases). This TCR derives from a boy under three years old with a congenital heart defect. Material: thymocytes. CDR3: CAISRPWAIPGEQYF. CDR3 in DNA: TGTGCCATCAGCCGTCCCTGGGCTATCCCAGGGGAGCAGTACTTC.